Listed below are T cell receptor beta chains from one sample, sequenced in a study of breast tumors, draining lymph nodes, adjacent tissues. TCRdb processed the multiplex PCR reads anew with MiXCR; each CDR3 protein has one entry. The sample records approximately 180,000 distinct CDR3 sequences, roughly 35% being singletons. The sequenced sample consisted of axillary lymph node tissue. The receptors come from a female donor with breast cancer. Some clones in this sample may be carry-over from other donors' samples. The conserved cysteine and the conserved F or W are not part of the CDR3 here.

TRBV6-2/TRBV6-3	TRBJ1-1	ASRMGVNTEAF
TRBV6-2/TRBV6-3	TRBJ2-7	ASKERTVYEQY
TRBV15	TRBJ2-1	ATSPFGGASYNEQF
TRBV7-2	TRBJ2-3	ASSLDPGPRTDTQY
TRBV28	TRBJ2-5	ASSLRALSNQPQY
TRBV28	TRBJ1-2	ATYRTGEDGYT
TRBV7-3	TRBJ2-7	ASSLLRNHEQY
TRBV4-3	TRBJ1-3	ASSQAGQFGNTIY
TRBV3-1	TRBJ1-2	ASSPPGPYYGYT
TRBV7-9	TRBJ2-7	ASTDINYEQY
TRBV2	TRBJ2-7	ASSVQGTPYEQY
TRBV5-1	TRBJ1-4	ASSLKTGRRLELF
TRBV6-2/TRBV6-3	TRBJ1-2	ASSHAWRGKGDGYT
TRBV4-3	TRBJ2-5	ASSQSGTGNRETQY
TRBV2	TRBJ2-7	ASRVTGTPTNEQY
TRBV12-3/TRBV12-4	TRBJ1-5	ASSRRDREQPQH